This T cell receptor (beta chain) came from a study of CD8+CD57+ T cells in acquired aplastic anemia. At the level of the study: Sorted CD4+ and CD8+ cells yielded DNA averaging around 3.2 ug.

CDR3 and TCR beta VDJ profiling relied on genomic DNA as the template. TCRdb reprocessed the reads with MiXCR, giving one entry per CDR3 protein. The data hold 200,000 to 250,000 distinct CDR3 sequences, with around 43% observed a single time. This CDR3 is built from 16 residues. The V and J ends lost 3 bases and 4 bases respectively, with 13 bases between them. Germline lookup yields CDR1 SGHDN and CDR2 FVKESK. This clonotype was picked up a small number of times. Patients selected for sequencing had displayed CD8+CD57+ cell expansion by flow cytometry. Severe acquired aplastic anemia affected all patients. The blood sampling took place in patients who had so far received no therapy.

The specimen sequenced was sorted CD4+, CD8+, or CD8+CD57+ T cells (not recorded which) from PBMCs. The sequence derives from a human donor with aplastic anemia. The chain carries TRBV14 and TRBJ1-6; D remains ambiguous. CDR3 in amino acids: CASSHQREIYNSPLHF. CDR3 nucleotide sequence: TGTGCCAGCAGCCATCAACGGGAGATTTATAATTCACCCCTCCACTTT.